This TCR beta chain was profiled in a study of cytomegalovirus exposure and HLA in healthy donors. This CDR3 region has 14 residues. Germline V gene sequence: CDR1 MDHEN, CDR2 SYDVKM. V shed 5 bases and J 4 bases; nucleotides not matched to a gene: 8. Amplification used 60 Vbeta primers and 13 Jbeta primers. Repertoires were generated with immunoSEQ multiplex PCR, while TCRdb's copy carries only in-frame clones and drops some. The sample has 120,000 or so clones, about 78% seen once. The chain recombines TRBV28 with TRBJ2-7; the match to TRBD2 covers 7 bases. The sample taken for sequencing was PBMCs. The TCR sequence derives from a young man in good health and CMV-seronegative. This CDR3 reads CASSPVWGGYEQYF. The CDR3 DNA follows: TGTGCCAGCAGTCCGGTCTGGGGGGGTTACGAGCAGTACTTC. The entire variable domain, with the rest obtained from reference TRBV28 and TRBJ2-7, is as follows: DVKVTQSSRYLVKRTGEKVFLECVQDMDHENMFWYRQDPGLGLRLIYFSYDVKMKEKGDIPEGYSVSREKKERFSLILESASTNQTSMYLCASSPVWGGYEQYFGPGTRLTVT.